The 9 T cell receptor beta chains given below trace back to one sample, sequenced in a study of blood T cell repertoires in COVID-19. Only in-frame clones appear in the TCRdb table, and some are missing; sequencing was by immunoSEQ multiplex PCR. The table shows about 120,000 clones, with 84% occurring only once. The sample comprised PBMCs or T cells enriched from blood (not recorded which). These TCRs come from a woman younger than 45 who had recovered from COVID-19.

This clone was observed a few times. The V and J genes are TRBV7-3 and TRBJ2-2; D remains unclear. Germline CDR1 reads SGHTA; CDR2 reads FQGTGA. The V gene lost 1 base and the J gene lost 6 bases, with 9 bases spanning the gap. The CDR3 length is 14 residues. CDR3 amino acids: CASSLNPRSGELFF. DNA of the CDR3: TGTGCCAGCAGCTTAAACCCGAGGTCCGGGGAGCTGTTTTTT.

The rearrangement links TRBV28 to TRBJ2-3; 11 nucleotides line up with TRBD1. This CDR3 comprises 17 residues. V was pared by 1 base and J by 4 bases, with 7 bases of the junction left unmatched. Germline assignment: CDR1 MDHEN and CDR2 SYDVKM. The CDR3 is CASSLSGGTGGADTQYF. CDR3 coding DNA: TGTGCCAGCAGTTTATCGGGGGGGACAGGGGGAGCAGATACGCAGTATTTT.

The CDR3 coding sequence is TGTGCCAGTAGTATGAGGGGGTCCTACAATGAGCAGTTCTTC. This sequence encodes CASSMRGSYNEQFF. V gene TRBV19 combines with J gene TRBJ2-1; a weak D match, TRBD1 (6 bases). The CDR3 contains 14 residues. Germline assignment: CDR1 LNHDA and CDR2 SQIVND (reference sequence). Trimming removed 3 bases at V and 1 base at J, with 7 bases between.

CDR3 DNA: TGTGCCAGCAGCTTCTCCAGGGGGGTTAATGAGCAGTTCTTC. The encoded protein is CASSFSRGVNEQFF. The chain couples TRBV7-8 to TRBJ2-1; D is possibly TRBD1 (7 bases). Trimming cost V 3 bases and J 7 bases, with 13 bases left between them. This CDR3 comprises 14 residues. From germline, CDR1 is SGHVS and CDR2 FQNEAQ.

V gene TRBV19 combines with J gene TRBJ2-7; 11 nucleotides agree with TRBD2. After removal of 6 bases from V and 2 bases from J, the junction contained 12 bases not matched to a gene. The CDR3 is 17 amino acids. In germline, CDR1 is LNHDA, CDR2 SQIVND (reference sequence). CDR3 residues: CASRSGTSGAQAYEQYF. Written as DNA, the CDR3 is TGTGCCAGTAGATCCGGGACTAGCGGAGCACAAGCCTACGAGCAGTACTTC.

In DNA, the CDR3 is TGTGCCAGCAGAATCAGGACAGAAGCTTTCTTT. Its translation: CASRIRTEAFF. The chain has TRBV12-3 or TRBV12-4 and TRBJ1-1, with a weak D call TRBD1 (5 bases). CDR3 length: 11 amino acids. V was pared by 6 bases and J by 8 bases, with 10 bases between.

The chain links TRBV24-1 to TRBJ1-1; TRBD1 might be the D (6 bases). V was trimmed by 7 bases and J by 6 bases, leaving 17 bases between them. The germline gives CDR1 KGHDR, CDR2 SFDVKD. CDR3 size: 14 residues. The CDR3 nucleotides are TGTGCCACCAGGGACAGATTTGCATGGGCTGAAGCTTTCTTT. Translating it yields CATRDRFAWAEAFF.

The chain links TRBV7-9 to TRBJ1-2; possible D gene TRBD1, 5 bases. The V gene's germline CDR1 is SEHNR and CDR2 FQNEAQ (reference sequence). The CDR3 totals 13 residues. V lost 5 bases and J lost 8, with 15 bases in between. The CDR3 reads CASSLQGIGGYTF. In DNA form, the CDR3 reads TGTGCCAGCAGCCTTCAGGGTATCGGGGGCTACACCTTC.

By its share, this clone is medium-sized. The J gene is TRBJ2-1, the V gene TRBV4-3, with D possibly TRBD2 on 5 matching bases. V lost 1 base and J lost 0, with 7 bases in between. CDR1 LGHNA and CDR2 YSLEER come from the germline V gene. This CDR3 is built from 15 residues. In nucleotides, the CDR3 is TGCGCCAGCAGCCAAGCAGCGGACTCCTACAATGAGCAGTTCTTC. Residues: CASSQAADSYNEQFF.